This TCR beta chain originates from a study of cytomegalovirus exposure and HLA in healthy donors. On the study more broadly: A later analysis reported the 120 or so validation repertoires used the same platform as the roughly 700 first-cohort repertoires.

The donors formed part of the roughly 110-subject validation cohort, distinct from the roughly 620-subject first cohort. This CDR3 is built from 15 residues. Germline values: CDR1 MNHNS, CDR2 SASEGT. V was shortened by 6 bases and J by 5 bases, with 16 bases between the two germline ends. The method was immunoSEQ multiplex PCR; TCRdb's version includes in-frame clones alone and lacks a portion of them. The data hold roughly 65,000 clones, with nearly 95% observed a single time. This clone showed up just once. Its antigen is undetermined. Overall study results and limits: Published work reported that the classifier diagnosed cytomegalovirus status with high specificity and sensitivity. The study flagged about 150 TCR beta chains as cytomegalovirus-associated.

The sequence came from a man younger than 35 in good health and CMV-seropositive. The rearrangement joins TRBV6-1 to TRBJ2-2; possible D gene TRBD1, 5 bases. What was sequenced was PBMCs. CDR3 DNA sequence: TGTGCCAGCAGGGACACGATACGATCGACCGGGGAGCTGTTTTTT. Residues: CASRDTIRSTGELFF.